This T cell receptor beta chain was observed in a study of T cell clusters in autoimmune cytopenias. TRB amplification used approximately 0.25 ug of peripheral blood genomic DNA. TRB rearrangements were amplified by touch-down multiplex PCR with mixed TRB-A/B primers. TCRdb re-called the multiplex PCR reads and shows each CDR3 protein once, DNA omitted. The sample table includes around 7,800 distinct CDR3 sequences. The CDR3 runs 15 residues. Germline loops: CDR1 SEHNR, CDR2 FQNEAQ (reference sequence). The rearrangement joins TRBV7-9 to TRBJ1-4; TCRdb gives TRBD1 as the D gene, but with no DNA this cannot be confirmed. Specimen: peripheral blood. The sequence derives from a human donor with an autoimmune cytopenia or autoimmune hepatitis (not recorded which). The CDR3 protein is CASSKRQGRGEKLFF.